This T cell receptor beta chain stems from a study of T-cell memory formation after mild COVID-19. Unmatched junction bases numbered 6, after V lost 7 bases and J lost 2 bases. The CDR3 runs to 14 residues. Germline CDR1 reads MNHEY; CDR2 reads SVGEGT. This clonotype has at least ten counts. Via MiXCR, TCRdb re-called the 5' RACE reads, giving one row per CDR3 protein. This table holds about 38,000 distinct CDR3 sequences, about an eighth found once. The source is a man between 18 and 29 years old who had mild COVID-19 (a few samples of this study predate the infection). Cell type and time point are not known. The chain is built from TRBV6-2 or TRBV6-3 and TRBJ2-5; 8 bases agree with TRBD2. The material sequenced was PBMCs or a T cell subset sorted from them (not recorded which). The CDR3 nucleotides are TGTGCCAGCACCCCAGGCGGGGGGCAAGAGACCCAGTACTTC. This encodes CASTPGGGQETQYF.